This T cell receptor (beta chain) was documented in a study of OX40 agonist ivuxolimab in advanced cancers. About the research overall: In this cohort, patients received ivuxolimab, an agonistic anti-OX40 (CD134) antibody. Ivuxolimab was administered intravenously to patients at 0.01 to 10 mg/kg every 2 weeks. Notes on the study in general: Determination of antigen specificity was not performed for the expanded peripheral T cells.

In this sample, this clone turned up once. Its antigen remains unidentified. V lost 4 bases, J lost 2 bases, and 12 bases lay in between. The CDR3 length is 14 residues. The germline V gene has CDR1 SGHNT and CDR2 YYREEE (reference sequence). Produced via immunoSEQ multiplex PCR; TCRdb's table is partial and in-frame only. The table shows 65,000 to 75,000 clones, with about 93% occurring only once. The rearrangement uses TRBV5-4 and TRBJ2-5; possibly TRBD2 for D (5 bases). The receptor was derived from an adult with an advanced solid tumor such as melanoma, head and neck, liver or kidney cancer. The input for sequencing was CD4+ or CD8+ T cells sorted from blood, taken in a trial of the OX40 agonist ivuxolimab. The CDR3 DNA reads as TGTGCCAGCAGCGTAAACCGGGATCAAGAGACCCAGTACTTC. This codes for CASSVNRDQETQYF.